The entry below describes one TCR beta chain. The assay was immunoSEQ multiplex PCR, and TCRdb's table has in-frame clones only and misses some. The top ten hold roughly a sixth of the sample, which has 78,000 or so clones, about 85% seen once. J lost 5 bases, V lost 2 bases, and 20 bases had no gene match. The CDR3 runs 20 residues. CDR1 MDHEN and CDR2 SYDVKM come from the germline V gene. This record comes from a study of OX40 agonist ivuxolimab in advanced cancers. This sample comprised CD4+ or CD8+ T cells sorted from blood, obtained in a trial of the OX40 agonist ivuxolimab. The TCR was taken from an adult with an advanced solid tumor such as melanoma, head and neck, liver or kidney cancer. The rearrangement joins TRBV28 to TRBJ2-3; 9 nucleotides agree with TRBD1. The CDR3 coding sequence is TGTGCCAGCAGTTTAAGTGGGACAGGGTTCGCGTTTCGTGCTGGAGATACGCAGTATTTT. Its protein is CASSLSGTGFAFRAGDTQYF.